This T cell receptor beta chain stems from a study of HIV-infected patients and healthy controls. Approximately 510 ng RNA was reverse transcribed with alpha and beta constant-region primers. Each of the alpha and beta chains got its own library through chain-specific third strand synthesis with indices. Each CDR3 protein gets one entry after TCRdb re-called the 5' RACE reads with MiXCR. This table has around 20,000 distinct CDR3 sequences, 9% to 15% appearing once. The repertoire came from unfractionated whole blood and reflected all unsorted peripheral T cells. Germline CDR1 is PRHDT and CDR2 is FYEKMQ (reference sequence). The CDR3 covers 14 residues. The V gene lost 0 bases and the J gene lost 4 bases, with 6 bases spanning the gap. Study-wide results and caveats: Slight age and sex differences between study cohorts did not explain the diversity differences. During therapy, HIV-associated CDR3s fell significantly in frequency, while CMV-associated CDR3s did not change significantly.

This clonotype is termed medium-sized. The target antigen is unknown. The chain uses TRBV13 and TRBJ1-4; D remains unclear. The sequenced material came from blood. The TCR originated in an adult in good health. The CDR3 is CASSLGRSNEKLFF. The DNA for the CDR3 is TGTGCCAGCAGCTTAGGACGGAGTAATGAAAAACTGTTTTTT.